The source of this T cell receptor (beta chain) is a study of PD-1 blockade in classical Hodgkin lymphoma. Autologous stem cell transplantation was followed by relapse in every patient, and brentuximab vedotin exposure varied. Measured with immunoSEQ multiplex PCR; TCRdb has only the in-frame clones, and not every one. The sample carries about 93,000 clones, 75% to 85% recorded once. Trimming at V came to 7 bases and at J to 3 bases, leaving 6 bases not matched to a gene. This CDR3 region has 14 residues. Germline V gene lookup returns CDR1 SQVTM and CDR2 ANQGSEA. Overall study results and limits: Significant TCR diversity gains by C4D1 occurred in CD4+ but not CD8+ cells. Lower baseline TCR diversity was reported for newly diagnosed patients than for healthy donors. Possible causes of repertoire differences, disease activity or prior therapy, remain undefined.

A remark on this clone: The antigen is unknown.

The chain recombines TRBV29-1 with TRBJ2-2, with TRBD1 matching 9 bases. This clonotype originated in a human donor with classical Hodgkin lymphoma. The source material was peripheral blood mononuclear cells (PBMCs), sampled before the second cycle of nivolumab. The chain's CDR3 is CSARDRVDTGELFF. The CDR3, as DNA: TGCAGCGCCCGGGACAGGGTAGACACCGGGGAGCTGTTTTTT.